This T cell receptor (beta chain) appears in the sequencing data of a study of blood T cell repertoires in COVID-19 (dated by TCRdb to 2020 to 2021). Context from the whole study: Samples from collaborators originated in the United States, Italy and Spain and spanned both the acute and convalescent phases of COVID-19. The repertoires were released in a freely available public database intended as a resource for research on the immune response to SARS-CoV-2. Where available, HLA class I and class II types were taken from metadata supplied by the sample provider and were not determined by assay-based typing. Subjects who had been exposed to COVID-19, were actively infected with it, or had recovered from it provided the deeply sampled blood TCRbeta repertoires that made up the dataset. The samples were drawn from the first 160 participants of the ongoing ImmuneRACE study and from 950 to 1,500 subjects provided by 6 global collaborators. The prospective study material was composed of cDNA or gDNA derived from T cells, B-cell-depleted T cells, or PBMCs. A de-identified subject ID, COVID-19 status, age in years and sex were almost always included in the sample metadata. Findings and caveats that apply to the study as a whole: Clinical and demographic metadata were provided uncurated, with the amount varying by source and participant.

Trimming accounts for 7 bases at V and 4 bases at J, while the number of junction bases matched to no gene is 2. From the cysteine up to the phenylalanine, the CDR3 has a length of 13 residues. The kept DNA is CDR3 alone, 39 bases in frame from the first base. In this sample, this clone turned up once. No antigen is known for it. No base quality information exists; no much larger clone differs at one position. Collaborating institutions collected whole blood in K2EDTA tubes following their own protocols. For TCRbeta analysis, collaborators shipped samples in one of three forms: frozen whole blood, isolated PBMCs, or DNA extracted from either of those sample types. TCRbeta CDR3 regions were amplified from genomic DNA by means of the immunoSEQ Assay, a bias-controlled multiplex PCR. Under the source paper's analysis protocol: Within the assay, amplification of reference gene primers was used to estimate how many nucleated cells each sample contained. To quantify the absolute abundance of each unique TCRbeta CDR3 rearrangement, sequence reads were collapsed and filtered. For each sample, productive Simpson clonality was calculated as the square root of Simpson's diversity index across productive rearrangements. Imported from immuneACCESS, the table was reduced by TCRdb to in-frame sequences with V and J called. These copies leave out some clones; in studies compared against another copy, an unresolved V gene accounts for under half, and the cause of the remainder is not known. From that table come the V and J calls and clone size; the DNA was used to work out D and trimming. This sample holds about 380,000 clones; over 65% were observed only once. The ten largest clones add up to approximately 1% of the sample.

The chain joins TRBV12-3 or TRBV12-4 to TRBJ1-1; 11 of the junction bases match TRBD1. The receptor was isolated from a human donor with acute or convalescent COVID-19. The donor label of this sample is uncertain. Material for sequencing was peripheral blood. The DNA sequence is given as TGTGCCAGCAAAGGACAGGGGGCCACTGAAGCTTTCTTT. This sequence encodes CASKGQGATEAFF.